Below, 17 T cell receptor beta chains from the same sample are listed, as sequenced in a study of T cell responses to AZD1222 COVID-19 vaccine. Using immunoSEQ multiplex PCR, the repertoire was profiled, and TCRdb retains in-frame clones only, with some absent. The data hold around 150,000 clones, with about 91% observed a single time. The sequencing used peripheral blood, collected on day 0 of MenACWY control vaccination. All receptors derive from an adult in good health.

This chain uses TRBV6-5 with TRBJ1-4; D unresolved. The germline gives CDR1 MNHEY, CDR2 SVGAGI. V lost 4 bases to trimming and J lost 0 bases, with 9 bases between them. The CDR3 is 15 residues long. DNA for the CDR3: TGTGCCAGCAGTTCCGGGGATGCAACTAATGAAAAACTGTTTTTT. It codes for CASSSGDATNEKLFF.

V gene TRBV28 combines with J gene TRBJ2-1; maybe TRBD2 (6 bases). Deletions cut 3 bases from V and 5 bases from J, with 29 bases between. Germline lookup yields CDR1 MDHEN and CDR2 SYDVKM. The length of the CDR3 is 20 residues. The CDR3 loop reads CASSFPTLAKVDTVNNEQFF. The CDR3 DNA reads as TGTGCCAGCAGTTTCCCAACCCTAGCGAAGGTGGATACAGTTAACAATGAGCAGTTCTTC.

The chain joins TRBV10-3 to TRBJ1-1; D is unresolved. This CDR3 has 16 residues. The germline gives CDR1 ENHRY, CDR2 SYGVKD. V was shortened by 2 bases and J by 1 base, with 14 bases between the two germline ends. CDR3 residues: CAISERRRVQNTEAFF. For the CDR3, the DNA is TGTGCCATCAGTGAGCGTAGGCGGGTCCAGAACACTGAAGCTTTCTTT.

This rearrangement joins TRBV5-5 to TRBJ1-2, with D tentatively TRBD1 (6 bases). Trimming cost V 4 bases and J 5 bases, with 12 bases left between them. Germline V CDR1 and CDR2: SGHKS, YYEKEE (reference sequence). This CDR3 spans 13 amino acids. The CDR3 reads CASSPEGVYGYTF. The CDR3 DNA sequence: TGTGCCAGCAGCCCCGAGGGGGTGTATGGCTACACCTTC. Variable domain in full (rest from reference TRBV5-5 and TRBJ1-2): DAGVTQSPTHLIKTRGQQVTLRCSPISGHKSVSWYQQVLGQGPQFIFQYYEKEERGRGNFPDRFSARQFPNYSSELNVNALLLGDSALYLCASSPEGVYGYTFGSGTRLTVV.

The V call is TRBV15, the J call TRBJ1-5; 7 bases align to TRBD1. The CDR3 extends over 15 amino acids. Germline CDR1 LNHNV, CDR2 YYDKDF (reference sequence). V lost 0 bases, J lost 8 bases, and 7 bases stayed unmatched. CDR3: CATSRDQTGYEPQHF. The CDR3 bases are TGTGCCACCAGCAGAGACCAGACAGGGTACGAGCCCCAGCATTTT.

V usage is TRBV30 and J usage is TRBJ1-2; D possibly corresponds to TRBD1 (5 bases). The CDR3 is made up of 13 amino acids. V lost 1 base and J lost 7, with 13 bases in between. Looked up from germline, CDR1 is GTSNPN and CDR2 is SVGIG (reference sequence). CDR3 DNA sequence: TGTGCCTGGAGTGCTACCGGGACCGGTGGCTACACCTTC. Protein: CAWSATGTGGYTF.

This clone was detected only once. This chain links TRBV13 with TRBJ2-2, with D uncertain. In germline, CDR1 is PRHDT, CDR2 FYEKMQ (reference sequence). This CDR3 region has 12 residues. The ends were cut back, 1 base at V and 6 bases at J, with 3 bases in the middle. CDR3 region: CASSLAAGELFF. CDR3 bases: TGTGCCAGCAGCTTAGCAGCCGGGGAGCTGTTTTTT.

This rearrangement joins TRBV9 to TRBJ1-1; tentative D call: TRBD1 (6 bases). Germline V gives CDR1 SGDLS, CDR2 YYNGEE. Trimming pared 4 bases from V and 2 bases from J, leaving 12 bases between. This CDR3 region has 14 residues. For the CDR3, the DNA is TGTGCCAGCAGCTTCTCGGACAGAAACACTGAAGCTTTCTTT. Amino acid sequence: CASSFSDRNTEAFF.

This clone has only a few counts. This sequence joins TRBV29-1 and TRBJ1-5, with 7 bases aligning to TRBD1. This CDR3 has 13 residues. Losses at the gene ends were 6 bases for V and 5 bases for J; bases not matched to a gene: 7. Germline loops: CDR1 SQVTM, CDR2 ANQGSEA. The CDR3 protein is CSVRTGPDQPQHF. DNA of the CDR3: TGCAGCGTGCGGACAGGTCCTGATCAGCCCCAGCATTTT.

This rearrangement joins TRBV30 to TRBJ1-1, with a weak D call TRBD1 (6 bases). Germline CDR1 reads GTSNPN; CDR2 reads SVGIG (reference sequence). The length of the CDR3 is 14 residues. Trimming removed 4 bases from V and 0 bases from J, with 12 bases in between. The CDR3: CAWKKDRLNTEAFF. DNA for the CDR3: TGTGCCTGGAAAAAAGACAGGTTGAACACTGAAGCTTTCTTT.

The rearrangement joins TRBV14 to TRBJ2-2; a possible D gene is TRBD1 (6 bases). Trimming cost V 3 bases and J 1 base, with 6 bases left between them. The CDR3 contains 14 residues. Germline lookup yields CDR1 SGHDN and CDR2 FVKESK. The CDR3 DNA reads as TGTGCCAGCAGCCAGGACAGGAACACCGGGGAGCTGTTTTTT. This sequence encodes CASSQDRNTGELFF.

The chain joins TRBV19 to TRBJ2-1; D ambiguous. Germline-derived CDR1 and CDR2 are LNHDA and SQIVND (reference sequence). Between the trimmed V and J ends, which lost 0 bases and 4 bases, there was a span of 7 bases. The CDR3 covers 14 residues. The CDR3 DNA is TGTGCCAGTAGTATAGATGGAAAATACAATGAGCAGTTCTTC. Translation gives CASSIDGKYNEQFF.

The chain has TRBV29-1 and TRBJ2-5; D uncertain. The germline V gene has CDR1 SQVTM and CDR2 ANQGSEA. V lost 2 bases and J 1 base, leaving 2 bases between the germline ends. This CDR3 spans 11 amino acids. This CDR3 is CSVETQETQYF. The CDR3, as DNA: TGCAGCGTTGAAACCCAAGAGACCCAGTACTTC.

V gene TRBV19 combines with J gene TRBJ2-2; D remains ambiguous. The CDR3 extends over 13 amino acids. Germline V lookup: CDR1 LNHDA, CDR2 SQIVND (reference sequence). V lost 3 bases and J lost 3, with 5 bases in between. The CDR3 region is CASSMVDTGELFF. The CDR3, as DNA: TGTGCCAGTAGTATGGTTGACACCGGGGAGCTGTTTTTT.

The chain has TRBV3-1 (or the pseudogene TRBV3-2) and TRBJ2-1; 13 bases map to TRBD2. Germline V gives CDR1 LGHDT, CDR2 YNNKEL (reference sequence). This CDR3 contains 16 residues. V dropped 5 bases and J dropped 2; count of bases not matched to a gene: 3. The CDR3 reads CASSKGLAGTYNEQFF. CDR3 bases: TGTGCCAGCAGCAAGGGACTAGCGGGAACCTACAATGAGCAGTTCTTC.

CDR3 residues: CASSLEVTGGRTEAFF. The CDR3 coding sequence is TGTGCCAGCAGCTTAGAGGTGACAGGCGGTCGCACTGAAGCTTTCTTT. The chain carries TRBV7-6 and TRBJ1-1; D perhaps matches TRBD1 (6 bases). The CDR3 extends over 16 amino acids. Germline CDR1 and CDR2: SGHVS and FNYEAQ. Trimming took off 1 base at V and 4 bases at J, with 16 bases between the two ends.

CDR3 amino acids: CASSLSGTRNGYTF. Here the CDR3 DNA reads TGTGCCAGCAGTTTATCCGGGACAAGGAACGGCTACACCTTC. The chain employs TRBV27 and TRBJ1-2, with a tentative D call TRBD1 (6 bases). The CDR3 extends over 14 amino acids. V gave up 0 bases and J gave up 8 bases, with 13 bases separating them. CDR1 is MNHEY and CDR2 is SMNVEV in the germline V gene (reference sequence).